The 25 T cell receptor beta chains in this list originate from one sample, sequenced in a study of blood T cell repertoires in COVID-19. The table came from immunoSEQ multiplex PCR; TCRdb's copy has only in-frame clones and leaves some out. The sample has some 70,000 clones, 80% to 90% seen once; the top ten hold about 6.6%. Sequenced sample: peripheral blood. The receptors stem from a man aged 45-60 years with active COVID-19.

The CDR3: CASSFHTFRQGHLQEQFF. In nucleotides, the CDR3 is TGTGCCAGCAGCTTCCACACCTTTAGACAGGGTCACCTTCAAGAGCAGTTCTTC. V is TRBV7-9 and J is TRBJ2-1; 7 positions match TRBD1. CDR1 SEHNR and CDR2 FQNEAQ come from the germline V gene (reference sequence). This CDR3 is built from 18 residues. Trimming took 3 bases from V and 10 from J; bases not matched to a gene: 21. The entire variable domain, with the rest obtained from reference TRBV7-9 and TRBJ2-1, is as follows: DTGVSQNPRHKITKRGQNVTFRCDPISEHNRLYWYRQTLGQGPEFLTYFQNEAQLEKSRLLSDRFSAERPKGSFSTLEIQRTEQGDSAMYLCASSFHTFRQGHLQEQFFGPGTRLTVL.

This chain links TRBV6-5 with TRBJ2-1; D is undetermined. There are 13 residues in the CDR3. Germline V gene sequence: CDR1 MNHEY, CDR2 SVGAGI. V lost 2 bases to trimming and J lost 5 bases, with 7 bases between them. This chain's CDR3 is CASSYGHNNEQFF. The CDR3, as DNA: TGTGCCAGCAGTTACGGGCATAACAATGAGCAGTTCTTC.

This clone was seen a handful of times. V is TRBV9 and J is TRBJ1-1; D is unclear. V lost 1 base and J 5 bases, leaving 9 bases between the germline ends. The germline V gene encodes CDR1 SGDLS and CDR2 YYNGEE. This CDR3 has 13 residues. CDR3 bases: TGTGCCAGCAGCGTATTCTCGGGGACTGAAGCTTTCTTT. Translation gives CASSVFSGTEAFF.

The rearrangement joins TRBV7-8 to TRBJ1-2; D might be TRBD1 (5 bases). V was shortened by 2 bases and J by 0 bases, with 13 bases between the two germline ends. There are 16 residues in the CDR3. Germline V gene sequence: CDR1 SGHVS, CDR2 FQNEAQ. Here the CDR3 reads CASSLSGREPNYGYTF. The CDR3 DNA is TGTGCCAGCAGCTTATCCGGCAGGGAACCTAACTATGGCTACACCTTC. Variable domain in full (rest from reference TRBV7-8 and TRBJ1-2): GAGVSQSPRYKVAKRGQDVALRCDPISGHVSLFWYQQALGQGPEFLTYFQNEAQLDKSGLPSDRFFAERPEGSVSTLKIQRTQQEDSAVYLCASSLSGREPNYGYTFGSGTRLTVV.

The chain links TRBV30 to TRBJ2-2; unclear D gene. The V end lost 7 bases, the J end lost 5 bases, and 5 bases lay between the germline ends. The CDR3 contains 10 residues. Germline CDR1 GTSNPN, CDR2 SVGIG (reference sequence). The CDR3 DNA reads as TGTGCCTTCCAAACCGGGGAGCTGTTTTTT. Its translation: CAFQTGELFF. The variable domain in full, with the rest retrieved from reference TRBV30 and TRBJ2-2, is SQTIHQWPATLVQPVGSPLSLECTVEGTSNPNLYWYRQAAGRGLQLLFYSVGIGQISSEVPQNLSASRPQDRQFILSSKKLLLSDSGFYLCAFQTGELFFGEGSRLTVL.

The rearrangement uses TRBV5-4 and TRBJ1-5, with 9 bases fitting TRBD1. The V gene's germline CDR1 is SGHNT and CDR2 YYREEE (reference sequence). The trim removed 2 bases at V and 4 bases at J, leaving 7 bases unmatched. The CDR3 extends over 16 amino acids. The DNA of the CDR3 is TGTGCCAGCAGCTTAGGGACAGGGAAGAGGAATCAGCCCCAGCATTTT. Encoded protein: CASSLGTGKRNQPQHF.

This sequence joins TRBV7-2 and TRBJ1-1; 9 bases fit TRBD1. Trimming cost V 6 bases and J 4 bases; bases outside gene matches: 3. Germline V gene sequence: CDR1 SGHTA, CDR2 FQGNSA. The CDR3 loop spans 13 amino acids. The CDR3 DNA follows: TGTGCCAGCAGACTGGACAGGGGCACTGAAGCTTTCTTT. Translating gives CASRLDRGTEAFF.

This clone was seen only once. V is TRBV4-1 and J is TRBJ1-3; D ambiguous. The CDR3 sequence is 14 residues long. Germline CDR1 is MGHRA and CDR2 is YSYEKL. The V end lost 6 bases, the J end lost 7 bases, and 16 bases lay between the germline ends. The CDR3 reads CASSPSRAGNTIYF. As DNA, the CDR3 is TGCGCCAGCAGTCCTAGTCGGGCGGGTAACACCATATATTTT.

This chain connects TRBV19 to TRBJ1-5; TRBD1 matches 10 bases. The germline V gene has CDR1 LNHDA and CDR2 SQIVND (reference sequence). The CDR3 runs 15 residues. The V and J ends lost 5 bases and 3 bases, in that order; junction bases with no gene match: 4. The CDR3 reads CASSLTGGVNQPQHF. CDR3 DNA sequence: TGTGCCAGTAGTCTGACAGGGGGCGTCAATCAGCCCCAGCATTTT.

This clone was observed once. The chain combines TRBV18 with TRBJ1-1; tentatively, D is TRBD1 (5 bases). This CDR3 comprises 14 residues. Between the trimmed V and J ends, which lost 6 bases and 4 bases, there was a span of 15 bases. CDR1 and CDR2 (germline): KGHSH, LQKENI. For the CDR3, the DNA is TGTGCCAGCTCTCGGACGAATGGGGCCACTGAAGCTTTCTTT. Encoded protein: CASSRTNGATEAFF.

The chain combines TRBV11-2 with TRBJ1-1, with a weak D call TRBD1 (6 bases). This CDR3 has 15 residues. Germline CDR1 is SGHAT and CDR2 is FQNNGV. The V end lost 0 bases, the J end lost 1 base, and 9 bases lay between the germline ends. CDR3 loop: CASSLDQGQNTEAFF. The CDR3 bases are TGTGCCAGCAGCTTAGATCAGGGACAGAACACTGAAGCTTTCTTT.

The gene calls are TRBV7-3 and TRBJ2-1; the D is unclear. This CDR3 comprises 15 residues. Deletions cut 1 base from V and 0 bases from J, with 7 bases between. CDR1 and CDR2 (germline): SGHTA, FQGTGA. CDR3 in amino acids: CASSLRPSSYNEQFF. The CDR3 coding sequence is TGTGCCAGCAGCTTAAGGCCCAGCTCCTACAATGAGCAGTTCTTC.

The chain links TRBV7-2 to TRBJ2-1, with TRBD2 matching 12 bases. The CDR3 sequence is 18 residues long. The germline gives CDR1 SGHTA, CDR2 FQGNSA. Trimming removed 1 base from V and 0 bases from J; junction bases left unmatched: 4. Here the CDR3 reads CASSLELAGGFSYNEQFF. CDR3 DNA sequence: TGTGCCAGCAGCTTAGAACTAGCGGGGGGCTTCTCCTACAATGAGCAGTTCTTC.

The V gene is TRBV6-2 or TRBV6-3, the J gene TRBJ2-1, with D maybe TRBD1 (6 bases). V shed 4 bases and J shed 2 bases, with 12 bases lying between them. The CDR3 is 15 residues long. Germline assignment: CDR1 MNHEY and CDR2 SVGEGT. The CDR3 here is CASSSERTAYNEQFF. The DNA for the CDR3 is TGTGCCAGCAGTTCTGAGAGGACAGCCTACAATGAGCAGTTCTTC.

The V call is TRBV11-2, the J call TRBJ2-1; 10 bases are shared with TRBD2. V lost 5 bases to trimming and J lost 5 bases; unmatched junction nucleotides: 6. The CDR3 is made up of 15 amino acids. Per the germline V gene, CDR1 is SGHAT and CDR2 is FQNNGV. The CDR3 protein is CASSPLAGAHNEQFF. The CDR3 nucleotides are TGTGCCAGCAGCCCGCTAGCGGGGGCTCACAATGAGCAGTTCTTC.

V is TRBV6-1 and J is TRBJ2-6; 10 positions agree with TRBD1. CDR1 is MNHNS and CDR2 is SASEGT in the germline V gene. Trimming removed 4 bases from V and 3 bases from J; junction bases left unmatched: 6. The CDR3 runs 17 residues. The CDR3 sequence: CASSGQGAQIGANVLTF. CDR3 nucleotides: TGTGCCAGCAGTGGACAGGGGGCGCAAATTGGGGCCAACGTCCTGACTTTC.

The chain links TRBV24-1 to TRBJ2-5; 9 bases align to TRBD1. Germline CDR1 is KGHDR and CDR2 is SFDVKD. This CDR3 spans 15 amino acids. With V trimmed by 4 bases and J by 4 bases, 6 bases remained unmatched. Here the CDR3 reads CATSDPGTGRETQYF. The CDR3 coding sequence is TGTGCCACCAGTGACCCTGGGACAGGGCGAGAGACCCAGTACTTC.

The chain has TRBV19 and TRBJ1-2, with 7 bases identical to TRBD1. The V gene end was trimmed by 8 bases and the J gene end by 4 bases; junction bases not matched to a gene: 13. The CDR3 spans 15 residues. Looked up from germline, CDR1 is LNHDA and CDR2 is SQIVND (reference sequence). The CDR3 spells CASRDSLGVTYGYTF. The CDR3 bases are TGTGCCAGTCGGGACAGCCTAGGAGTAACCTATGGCTACACCTTC.

V and J are TRBV4-1 and TRBJ1-2; D uncertain. Deletions cut 4 bases from V and 6 bases from J, with 12 bases between. The CDR3 is 13 residues long. Per the germline V gene, CDR1 is MGHRA and CDR2 is YSYEKL. In DNA, the CDR3 is TGCGCCAGCAGCCCCCCAGCGGCAGATGGCTACACCTTC. Translating gives CASSPPAADGYTF.

The chain is built from TRBV3-1 (or the pseudogene TRBV3-2) and TRBJ2-7, with TRBD2 identical over 8 bases. The CDR3 contains 15 residues. V trimming: 1 base; J trimming: 5 bases; junction bases outside the gene matches: 7. Germline CDR1 is LGHDT and CDR2 is YNNKEL (reference sequence). The CDR3 DNA reads TGTGCCAGCAGCCAAGGGTTTAGCGGGAACGACGAGCAGTACTTC. It is translated as CASSQGFSGNDEQYF.

The chain joins TRBV9 to TRBJ1-2; weak D call: TRBD1 (5 bases). V was clipped by 0 bases and J by 2 bases, with 11 bases between them. Germline V gives CDR1 SGDLS, CDR2 YYNGEE. The CDR3 has 15 residues. The chain's CDR3 is CASSVDPGQNYGYTF. The CDR3 DNA sequence: TGTGCCAGCAGCGTAGATCCAGGGCAAAACTATGGCTACACCTTC.

V and J are TRBV18 and TRBJ2-1; D might be TRBD1 (10 bases). The germline V gene has CDR1 KGHSH and CDR2 LQKENI. Trimming removed 3 bases at V and 4 bases at J, with 31 bases between. The CDR3 has 21 residues. CDR3 sequence: CASSPFRQGASSGTVYNEQFF. The DNA of the CDR3 is TGTGCCAGCTCACCGTTTAGACAGGGGGCGTCTAGCGGGACTGTTTACAATGAGCAGTTCTTC.

This sequence joins TRBV7-2 and TRBJ1-1; 12 nucleotides agree with TRBD1. Germline V gene lookup returns CDR1 SGHTA and CDR2 FQGNSA. The CDR3 has 19 amino acids. Losses at the gene ends were 1 base for V and 1 base for J; bases not matched to a gene: 10. This CDR3 is CASSLVGQGAAWRNTEAFF. CDR3 coding DNA: TGTGCCAGCAGCTTAGTGGGACAGGGGGCCGCTTGGCGGAACACTGAAGCTTTCTTT.

The chain combines TRBV14 with TRBJ2-7, with D perhaps TRBD2 (6 bases). The CDR3 covers 14 residues. V dropped 4 bases and J dropped 0 bases, with 10 bases sitting between them. Germline loops: CDR1 SGHDN, CDR2 FVKESK. The CDR3 DNA sequence: TGTGCCAGCAGCCTGGACGGGAGCTCCTACGAGCAGTACTTC. Encoded protein: CASSLDGSSYEQYF.

The gene calls are TRBV24-1 and TRBJ1-2; a weak D match, TRBD1 (5 bases). CDR1 is KGHDR, CDR2 SFDVKD, per germline. The V end lost 1 base, the J end lost 4 bases, and 9 bases lay between the germline ends. The CDR3 is made up of 14 amino acids. The CDR3 DNA is TGTGCCACCAGTGATTTACGAAGGGGCTATGGCTACACCTTC. It specifies CATSDLRRGYGYTF.